One T cell receptor (beta chain) is described in this entry. What it recognizes is unknown. A much bigger clone sits one base away, suggesting this may be a read error. This specimen belongs to a study of Graves' ophthalmopathy and Graves' hyperthyroidism. The overall study: Peripheral blood sampling occurred at initial diagnosis, before any treatment. Study-wide results and caveats: Most thyroid-expanded clonotypes exceeding 0.001 frequency were also found in blood. Forecasting of ophthalmopathy progression by the model achieved nearly 71% sensitivity and less than 80% specificity.

Germline loops: CDR1 MGHDK, CDR2 SYGVNS. CDR3 length: 14 amino acids. RNA transcripts served as template for amplifying TCR beta CDR3 sequences. Amplification began with first-round RT-PCR using HTBI primers, then second-round multiplex PCR was performed. A single record per CDR3 protein comes from TCRdb applying MiXCR to the multiplex PCR reads. Counted here are just over 400,000 distinct CDR3 sequences, 20% to 25% occurring once; the ten biggest clones make up approximately 3%. V gene TRBV25-1 combines with J gene TRBJ2-7; D is uncertain. Material: peripheral blood. The origin of this receptor is a woman aged 18 to 35 with stable Graves' hyperthyroidism. The DNA for the CDR3 is TGTGTCAGCAGTGATCCTATGAGCTCCTACGAGCAGTACTTC. Amino acid sequence: CVSSDPMSSYEQYF.